Sequencing of this TCR beta chain was carried out in a study of PD-1 blockade in classical Hodgkin lymphoma (dated by TCRdb to 2018 to 2020). Context from the whole study: Nivolumab dosing was 3 mg/kg intravenously every 2 weeks, continuing until either disease progression or unacceptable toxicity. A peripheral blood immune signature of response to PD-1 blockade in classical Hodgkin lymphoma was defined using TCR beta sequencing and CyTOF. Broad study findings and their caveats: Baseline TCR diversity was reported to be lower in newly diagnosed patients than in healthy donors, and even lower in relapsed/refractory patients. Baseline diversity similar to that of newly diagnosed patients was observed in trial patients achieving complete response, whereas significantly lower diversity was observed in partial responders and progressors. A significant rise by C4D1 was seen in CD4+ but not CD8+ TCR diversity (p=0.0027 vs p=0.16), with the rise being most apparent in complete responders (p=0.02). The study was limited to a single clinical trial cohort, and causes of repertoire differences, possibly disease activity or prior therapy, remained undefined. Diversity was lower in patients who began nivolumab less than 1 year after ASCT, so these patients were left out of later analyses to avoid confounding by immune reconstitution.

The sample's time point label, in plain terms: cycle 2 day 1 (C2D1) of nivolumab. All trial patients had relapsed after autologous stem cell transplantation, with cohorts A, B and C differing in prior brentuximab vedotin exposure. The trial cohort included more than 55 patients with relapsed/refractory classical Hodgkin lymphoma, and each patient had a best overall response of complete response, partial response or progressive disease. Trial patients were treated with single-agent nivolumab in the multi-cohort phase II CheckMate 205 trial. An independent review committee assessed best overall response by applying the 2007 International Working Group response criteria. PBMCs from the trial were collected at three points: immediately before nivolumab initiation (C1D1), and during therapy at cycle 2 day 1 and cycle 4 day 1. Peripheral blood was collected in 8 mL Vacutainer Cell Preparation Tubes, from which PBMCs were isolated by centrifugation and then cryopreserved.

The Qiagen DNeasy kit was used to extract genomic DNA both from unsorted PBMCs and from the negatively selected CD4+ and CD8+ fractions. TCR beta CDR3 regions were amplified by immunoSEQ multiplex PCR using primers annealing to V and J segments. A synthetic immune receptor repertoire was used to minimize amplification bias, and remaining bias was computationally removed after sequencing. Per the source publication's procedure: Repertoire diversity was quantified as the Shannon entropy index using custom Python scripts. Unsorted, CD4+ and CD8+ repertoires were analyzed separately, except for combined analyses in which CD4+ and CD8+ sequences were merged in silico. Clonal expansion was defined as a frequency increase of at least 2-fold after treatment compared with C1D1, and clones undetected at baseline were assigned a pseudocount of 0.5. Clones with 0 or 1 copy at C1D1 were defined as singleton clones, while clones with 2 or more copies were defined as non-singleton clones. Clones expanded in unsorted samples were annotated as CD4+, CD8+ or unknown by matching protein sequences in sorted samples from the same patient. Wilcoxon tests on paired samples were used to test diversity changes from C1D1 to C4D1. In TCRdb, the immuneACCESS table is reduced to in-frame sequences with V and J assigned. These tables do not hold every clone; where another copy was compared, an unresolved V gene accounts for under half, and the others remain unexplained. D and trimming come from the DNA, and the V and J calls and clone size come from that table. The sample table shows tens of thousands of clones, and around 88% are seen once. The ten largest make up 7% to 8% of the sample.

From the cysteine through the phenylalanine, the CDR3 covers 15 amino acids. Just the 45-base CDR3 DNA is kept, in frame starting at base 1. Trimming takes 0 bases off V and 14 bases off J; junction bases not matched to a gene: 12. The germline V gene supplies CDR1 SGHRS and CDR2 YFSETQ. To note about this clone: Its cognate antigen has yet to be identified. Nothing much larger sits one base from this clone, and base qualities are not available.

Here the sequenced sample was peripheral blood mononuclear cells (PBMCs), taken before the second cycle of nivolumab. The TCR sequence derives from a human donor with classical Hodgkin lymphoma. Recombination linked TRBV5-1 to TRBJ2-1, with 9 bases aligning to TRBD1. At the DNA level, the sequence is TGCGCCAGCAGCTTGGGACAGGGGGTCAGGGGTAGTGAGTTCTTC. Its protein product is CASSLGQGVRGSEFF.